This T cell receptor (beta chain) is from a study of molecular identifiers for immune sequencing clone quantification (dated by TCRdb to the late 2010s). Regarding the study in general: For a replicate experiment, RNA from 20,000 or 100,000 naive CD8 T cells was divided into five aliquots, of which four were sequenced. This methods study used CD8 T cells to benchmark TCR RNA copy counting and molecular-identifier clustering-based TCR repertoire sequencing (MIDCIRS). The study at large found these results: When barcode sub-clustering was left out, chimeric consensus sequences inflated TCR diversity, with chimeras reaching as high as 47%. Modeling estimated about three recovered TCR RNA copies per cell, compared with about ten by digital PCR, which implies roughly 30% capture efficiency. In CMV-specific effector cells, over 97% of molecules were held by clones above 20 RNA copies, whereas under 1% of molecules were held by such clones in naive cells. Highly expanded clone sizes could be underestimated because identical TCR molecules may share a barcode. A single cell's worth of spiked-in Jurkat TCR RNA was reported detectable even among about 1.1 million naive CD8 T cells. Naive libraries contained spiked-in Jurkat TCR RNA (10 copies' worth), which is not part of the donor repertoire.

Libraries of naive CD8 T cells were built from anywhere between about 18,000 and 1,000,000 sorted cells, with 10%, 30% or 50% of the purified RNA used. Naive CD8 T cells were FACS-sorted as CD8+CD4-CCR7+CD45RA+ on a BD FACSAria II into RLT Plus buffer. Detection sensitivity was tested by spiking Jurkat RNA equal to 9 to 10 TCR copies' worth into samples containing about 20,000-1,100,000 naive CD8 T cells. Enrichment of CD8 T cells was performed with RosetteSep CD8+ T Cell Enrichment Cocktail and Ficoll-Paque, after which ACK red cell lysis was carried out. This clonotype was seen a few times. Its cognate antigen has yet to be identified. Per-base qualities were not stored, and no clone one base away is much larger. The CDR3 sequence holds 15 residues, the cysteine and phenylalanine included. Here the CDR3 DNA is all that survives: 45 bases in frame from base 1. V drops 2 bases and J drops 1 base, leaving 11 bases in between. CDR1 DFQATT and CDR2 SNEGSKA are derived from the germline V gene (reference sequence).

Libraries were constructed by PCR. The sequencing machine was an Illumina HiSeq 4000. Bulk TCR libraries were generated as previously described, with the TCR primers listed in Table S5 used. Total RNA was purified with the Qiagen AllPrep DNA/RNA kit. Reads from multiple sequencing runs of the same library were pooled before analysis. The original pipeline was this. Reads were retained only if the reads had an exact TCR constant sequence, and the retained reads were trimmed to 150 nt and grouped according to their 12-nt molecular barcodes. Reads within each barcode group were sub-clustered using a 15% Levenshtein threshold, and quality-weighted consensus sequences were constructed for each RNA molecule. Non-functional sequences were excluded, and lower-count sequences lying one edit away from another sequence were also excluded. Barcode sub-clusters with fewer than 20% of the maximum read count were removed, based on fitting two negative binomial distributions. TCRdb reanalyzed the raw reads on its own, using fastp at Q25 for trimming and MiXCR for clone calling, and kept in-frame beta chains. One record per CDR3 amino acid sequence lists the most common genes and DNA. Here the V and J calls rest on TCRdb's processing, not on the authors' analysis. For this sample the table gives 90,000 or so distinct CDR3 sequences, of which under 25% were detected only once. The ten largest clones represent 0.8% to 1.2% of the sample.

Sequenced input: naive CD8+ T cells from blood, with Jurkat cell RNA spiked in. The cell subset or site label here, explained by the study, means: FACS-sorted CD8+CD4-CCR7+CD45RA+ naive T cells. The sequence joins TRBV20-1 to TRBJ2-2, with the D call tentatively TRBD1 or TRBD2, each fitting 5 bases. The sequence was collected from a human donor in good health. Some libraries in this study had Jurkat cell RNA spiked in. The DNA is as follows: TGCAGTGCTAGAACCCCGGGGCAGAACACCGGGGAGCTGTTTTTT. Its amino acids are CSARTPGQNTGELFF.